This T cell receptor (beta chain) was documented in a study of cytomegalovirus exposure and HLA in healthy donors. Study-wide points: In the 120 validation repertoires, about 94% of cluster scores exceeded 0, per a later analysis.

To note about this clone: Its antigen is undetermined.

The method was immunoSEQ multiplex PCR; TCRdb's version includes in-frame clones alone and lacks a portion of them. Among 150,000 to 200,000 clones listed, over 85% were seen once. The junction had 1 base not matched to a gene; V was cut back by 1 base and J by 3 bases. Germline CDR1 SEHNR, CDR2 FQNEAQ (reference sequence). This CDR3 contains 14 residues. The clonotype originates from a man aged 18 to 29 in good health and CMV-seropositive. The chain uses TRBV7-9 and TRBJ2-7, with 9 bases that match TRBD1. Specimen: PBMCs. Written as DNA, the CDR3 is TGTGCCAGCAGCTTAGGGGACAGGGACTACGAGCAGTACTTC. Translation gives CASSLGDRDYEQYF.